This T cell receptor beta chain is from a study of Ad26.COV2.S vaccination and SARS-CoV-2 variants. The wider study: Ad26.COV2.S shots went into the muscle once or twice, 56 days apart. Findings and limits, study-wide: Vaccine and placebo recipients had similar non-spike TCR breadth. Researchers cautioned that TCR breadth and depth analyses may have underestimated total T cell responses.

A single count supports this clone. The antigen is unknown. Treatment specified: about 20 received Ad26.COV2.S at low or high dose, single or two shots; about five received placebo; per-sample allocation not given. Sample collection was performed on day 63 after the first vaccine or placebo injection. Data came from immunoSEQ multiplex PCR; TCRdb stores just in-frame clones and leaves some out. The sample lists fewer than 800,000 clones, roughly nine tenths occurring once. Germline CDR1 reads SGHTA; CDR2 reads FQGNSA. The CDR3 spans 16 residues. V was trimmed by 1 base and J by 5 bases, leaving 15 bases between them.

The sample was peripheral blood, taken in a trial of Ad26.COV2.S vaccine versus placebo. This chain connects TRBV7-2 to TRBJ1-5, with no clear D. The clonotype was recovered from a person between 18 and 65 years old who received the Ad26.COV2.S COVID-19 vaccine or a placebo. DNA of the CDR3: TGTGCCAGCAGCTTAGGGCCCAGAAACATAGATCAGCCCCAGCATTTT. Residues: CASSLGPRNIDQPQHF.